The present TCR beta chain was sequenced within a study of CD8+CD57+ T cells in acquired aplastic anemia. Study in general: Sorted cells (CD4+ and CD8+) yielded DNA amounts that averaged approximately 2.9 ug. Around 11 million reads, on average, were obtained for CD4+ cells from healthy donors.

This clonotype was recorded many times. Its antigen is currently unknown. Study-level points and caveats: It was found that roughly 29 CD8+ CDR3 sequences were shared between patients and controls.

Trimming pared 0 bases from V and 1 base from J, leaving 11 bases between. Germline values: CDR1 SGHRS, CDR2 YFSETQ. The CDR3 has 16 amino acids. Genomic DNA constituted the template upon which TCR beta VDJ and CDR3 profiling was performed. MiXCR, applied by TCRdb to the reads, yields one record per CDR3 protein. The profile shows about 160,000 distinct CDR3 sequences, 35% to 55% of them singletons. The chain joins TRBV5-1 to TRBJ1-5; a possible D gene is TRBD1 (6 bases). This TCR was recovered from a human donor in good health. Sequencing used sorted CD4+, CD8+, or CD8+CD57+ T cells (not recorded which) from PBMCs. CDR3 loop: CASSLGVGGSNQPQHF. The DNA for the CDR3 is TGCGCCAGCAGCTTGGGAGTAGGGGGAAGCAATCAGCCCCAGCATTTT.